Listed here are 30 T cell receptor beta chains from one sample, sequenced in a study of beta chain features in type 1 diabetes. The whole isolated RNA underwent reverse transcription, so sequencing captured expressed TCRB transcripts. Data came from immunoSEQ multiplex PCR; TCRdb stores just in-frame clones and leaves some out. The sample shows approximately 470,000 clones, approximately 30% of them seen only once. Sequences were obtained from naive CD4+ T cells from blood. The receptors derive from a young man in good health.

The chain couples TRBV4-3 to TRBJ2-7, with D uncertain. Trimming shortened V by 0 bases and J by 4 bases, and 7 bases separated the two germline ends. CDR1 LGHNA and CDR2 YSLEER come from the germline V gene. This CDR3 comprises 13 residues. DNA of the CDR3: TGCGCCAGCAGCCAAGAGCTGGGTTACGAGCAGTACTTC. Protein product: CASSQELGYEQYF.

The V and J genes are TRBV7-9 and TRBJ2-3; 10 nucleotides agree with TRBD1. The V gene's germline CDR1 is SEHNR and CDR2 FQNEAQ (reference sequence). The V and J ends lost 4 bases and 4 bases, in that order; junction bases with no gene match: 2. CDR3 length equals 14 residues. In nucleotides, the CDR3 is TGTGCCAGCAGCTCTGGACAGGGGGCAGATACGCAGTATTTT. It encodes CASSSGQGADTQYF.

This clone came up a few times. CDR3 nucleotide sequence: TGTGCCAGCAGTTTGTCCCGTGGGGACGAGCAGTACTTC. Protein sequence: CASSLSRGDEQYF. V gene TRBV27 combines with J gene TRBJ2-7, with D unresolved. In germline, CDR1 is MNHEY, CDR2 SMNVEV (reference sequence). The germline V and J ends were trimmed by 3 bases and 5 bases, with 11 bases remaining between them. This CDR3 contains 13 residues.

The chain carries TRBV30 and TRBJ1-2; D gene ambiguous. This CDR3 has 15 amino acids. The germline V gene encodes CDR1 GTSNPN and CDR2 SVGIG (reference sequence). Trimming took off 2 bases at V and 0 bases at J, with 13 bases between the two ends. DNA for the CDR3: TGTGCCTGGAGTTCGGGATTATTAGCTAACTATGGCTACACCTTC. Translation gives CAWSSGLLANYGYTF.

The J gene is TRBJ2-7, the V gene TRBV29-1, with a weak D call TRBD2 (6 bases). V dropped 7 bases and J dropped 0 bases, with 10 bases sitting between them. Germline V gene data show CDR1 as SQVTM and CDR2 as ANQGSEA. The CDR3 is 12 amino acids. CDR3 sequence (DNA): TGCAGCGCCTTGCGGGGCTCCTACGAGCAGTACTTC. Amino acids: CSALRGSYEQYF.

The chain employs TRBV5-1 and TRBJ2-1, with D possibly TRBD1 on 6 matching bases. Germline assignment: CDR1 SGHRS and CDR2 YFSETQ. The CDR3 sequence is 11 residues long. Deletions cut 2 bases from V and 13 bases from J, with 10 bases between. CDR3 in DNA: TGCGCCAGCAGCTTCCGGGACACTCAGTTCTTC. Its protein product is CASSFRDTQFF.

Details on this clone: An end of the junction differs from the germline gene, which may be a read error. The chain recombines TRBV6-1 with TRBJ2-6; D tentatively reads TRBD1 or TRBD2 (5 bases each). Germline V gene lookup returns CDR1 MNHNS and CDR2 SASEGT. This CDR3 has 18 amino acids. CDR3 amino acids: CAISDHRDGTAGANVLTF. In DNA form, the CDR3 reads TGTGCCATCAGTGATCATCGGGACGGTACGGCTGGGGCCAACGTCCTGACTTTC.

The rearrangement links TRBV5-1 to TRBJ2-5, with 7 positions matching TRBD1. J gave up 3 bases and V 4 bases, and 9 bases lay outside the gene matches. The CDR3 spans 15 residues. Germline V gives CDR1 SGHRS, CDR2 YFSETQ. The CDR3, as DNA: TGCGCCAGCAGCGCGACAGGGCGAGGAGAAGAGACCCAGTACTTC. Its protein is CASSATGRGEETQYF. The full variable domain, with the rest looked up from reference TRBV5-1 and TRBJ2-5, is KAGVTQTPRYLIKTRGQQVTLSCSPISGHRSVSWYQQTPGQGLQFLFEYFSETQRNKGNFPGRFSGRQFSNSRSEMNVSTLELGDSALYLCASSATGRGEETQYFGPGTRLLVL.

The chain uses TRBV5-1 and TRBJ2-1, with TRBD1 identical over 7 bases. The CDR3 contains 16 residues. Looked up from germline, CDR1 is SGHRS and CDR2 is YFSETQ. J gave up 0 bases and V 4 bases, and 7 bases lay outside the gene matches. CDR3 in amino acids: CASSPDRTTSYNEQFF. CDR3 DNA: TGCGCCAGCAGCCCGGACAGGACAACCTCCTACAATGAGCAGTTCTTC.

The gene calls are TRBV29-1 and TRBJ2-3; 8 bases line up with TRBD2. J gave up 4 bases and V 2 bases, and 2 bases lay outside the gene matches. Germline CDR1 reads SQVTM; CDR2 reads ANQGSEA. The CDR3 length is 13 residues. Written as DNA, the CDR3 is TGCAGCGTTGAAAGCGGGAGCCCAGATACGCAGTATTTT. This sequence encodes CSVESGSPDTQYF.

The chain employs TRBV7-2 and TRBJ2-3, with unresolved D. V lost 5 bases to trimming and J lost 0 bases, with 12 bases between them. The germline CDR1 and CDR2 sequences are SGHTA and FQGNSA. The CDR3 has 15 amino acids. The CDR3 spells CASSRDGISTDTQYF. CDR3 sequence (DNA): TGTGCCAGCAGCCGAGACGGCATTAGCACAGATACGCAGTATTTT.

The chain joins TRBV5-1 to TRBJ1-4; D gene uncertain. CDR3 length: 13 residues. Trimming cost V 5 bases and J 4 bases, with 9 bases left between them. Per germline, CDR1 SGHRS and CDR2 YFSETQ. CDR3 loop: CASRKGSNEKLFF. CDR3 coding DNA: TGCGCCAGCAGAAAGGGCAGTAATGAAAAACTGTTTTTT.

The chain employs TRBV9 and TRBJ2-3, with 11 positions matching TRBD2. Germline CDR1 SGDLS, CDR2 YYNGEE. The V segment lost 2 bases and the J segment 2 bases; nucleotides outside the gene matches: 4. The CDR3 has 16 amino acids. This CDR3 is CASSVSGLAVTDTQYF. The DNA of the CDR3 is TGTGCCAGCAGCGTCTCGGGACTAGCGGTCACAGATACGCAGTATTTT.

In DNA form, the CDR3 reads TGTGCCAGCAGCGCCTTGGACAGCCCTGGGGCCAACGTCCTGACTTTC. Translating gives CASSALDSPGANVLTF. The genes are TRBV9 and TRBJ2-6, with D maybe TRBD1 (6 bases). The V and J ends lost 3 bases and 2 bases respectively, with 12 bases between them. Looked up from germline, CDR1 is SGDLS and CDR2 is YYNGEE. This CDR3 contains 16 residues.

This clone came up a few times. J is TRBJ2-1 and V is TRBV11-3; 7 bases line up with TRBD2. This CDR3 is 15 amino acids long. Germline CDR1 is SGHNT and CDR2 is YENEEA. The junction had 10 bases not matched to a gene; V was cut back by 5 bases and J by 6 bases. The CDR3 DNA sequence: TGTGCCAGCAGCCCCCGCACTAGCGTGGCCAATGAGCAGTTCTTC. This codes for CASSPRTSVANEQFF.

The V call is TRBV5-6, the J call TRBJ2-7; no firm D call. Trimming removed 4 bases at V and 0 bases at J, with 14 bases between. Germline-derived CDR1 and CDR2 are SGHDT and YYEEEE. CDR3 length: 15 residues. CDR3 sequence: CASSRDLSSSYEQYF. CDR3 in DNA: TGTGCCAGCAGCCGTGACTTATCCAGCTCCTACGAGCAGTACTTC.

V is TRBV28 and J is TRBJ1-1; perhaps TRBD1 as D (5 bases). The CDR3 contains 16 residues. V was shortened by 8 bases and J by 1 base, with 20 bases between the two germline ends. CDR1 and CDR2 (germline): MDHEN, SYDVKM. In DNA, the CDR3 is TGTGCCAGCCACCGAGAAGCCGGGACGGCGAACACTGAAGCTTTCTTT. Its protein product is CASHREAGTANTEAFF.

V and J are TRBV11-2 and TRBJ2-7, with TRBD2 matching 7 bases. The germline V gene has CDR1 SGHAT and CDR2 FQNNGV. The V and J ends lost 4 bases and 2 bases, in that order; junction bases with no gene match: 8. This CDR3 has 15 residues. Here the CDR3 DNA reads TGTGCCAGCAGCTCCATCCGGGGGGAAGCCTACGAGCAGTACTTC. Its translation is CASSSIRGEAYEQYF.

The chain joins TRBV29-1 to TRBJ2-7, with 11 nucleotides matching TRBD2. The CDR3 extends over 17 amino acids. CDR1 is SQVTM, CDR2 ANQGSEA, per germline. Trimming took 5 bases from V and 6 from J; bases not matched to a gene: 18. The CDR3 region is CSVLSAGGSLAGGEQYF. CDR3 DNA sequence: TGCAGCGTTTTGTCTGCTGGGGGTTCGCTAGCGGGAGGCGAGCAGTACTTC.

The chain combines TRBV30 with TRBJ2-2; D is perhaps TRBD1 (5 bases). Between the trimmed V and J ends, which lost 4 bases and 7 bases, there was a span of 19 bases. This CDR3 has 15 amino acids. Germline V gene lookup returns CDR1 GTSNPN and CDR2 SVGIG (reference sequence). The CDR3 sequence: CAWNQRGYSGGELFF. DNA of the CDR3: TGTGCCTGGAACCAAAGGGGCTATAGTGGCGGGGAGCTGTTTTTT.

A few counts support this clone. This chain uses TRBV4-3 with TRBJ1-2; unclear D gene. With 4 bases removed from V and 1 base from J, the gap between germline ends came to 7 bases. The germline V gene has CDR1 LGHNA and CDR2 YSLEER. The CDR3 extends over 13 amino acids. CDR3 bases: TGCGCCAGCAGCCCCGTAATTAACTATGGCTACACCTTC. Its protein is CASSPVINYGYTF.

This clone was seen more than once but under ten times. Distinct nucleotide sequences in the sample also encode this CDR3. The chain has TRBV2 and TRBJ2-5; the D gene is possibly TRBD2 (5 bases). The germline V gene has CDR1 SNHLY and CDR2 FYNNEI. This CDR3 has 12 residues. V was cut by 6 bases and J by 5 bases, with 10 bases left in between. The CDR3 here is CASRRESETQYF. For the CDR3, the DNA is TGTGCCAGCAGGAGGGAGTCGGAGACCCAGTACTTC.

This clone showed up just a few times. The CDR3 bases are TGTGCCAGCAGCACCACCTCCGGGACAAGGGAGACCCAGTACTTC. It yields the protein CASSTTSGTRETQYF. The chain is built from TRBV7-2 and TRBJ2-5; maybe TRBD1 (6 bases). With 5 bases removed from V and 5 bases from J, the gap between germline ends came to 18 bases. Germline V gene lookup returns CDR1 SGHTA and CDR2 FQGNSA. The CDR3 is 15 residues long.

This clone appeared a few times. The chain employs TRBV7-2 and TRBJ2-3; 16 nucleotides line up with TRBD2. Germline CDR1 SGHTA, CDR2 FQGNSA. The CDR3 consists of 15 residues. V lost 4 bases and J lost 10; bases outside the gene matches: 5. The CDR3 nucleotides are TGTGCCAGCAGCTCCTTCGGGACTAGCGGGAGGGCGCAGTATTTT. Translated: CASSSFGTSGRAQYF.

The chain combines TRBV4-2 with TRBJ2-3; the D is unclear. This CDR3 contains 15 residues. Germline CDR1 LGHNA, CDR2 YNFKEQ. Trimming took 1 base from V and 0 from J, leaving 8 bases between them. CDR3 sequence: CASSQGLGSTDTQYF. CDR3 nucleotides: TGTGCCAGCAGCCAAGGCCTTGGGAGCACAGATACGCAGTATTTT.

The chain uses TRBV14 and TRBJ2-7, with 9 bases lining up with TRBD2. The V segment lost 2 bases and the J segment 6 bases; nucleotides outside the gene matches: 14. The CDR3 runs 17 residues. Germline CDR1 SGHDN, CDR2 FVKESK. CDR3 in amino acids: CASSQPPISSGSTEQYF. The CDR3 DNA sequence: TGTGCCAGCAGCCAACCGCCCATAAGTAGCGGGAGCACCGAGCAGTACTTC.

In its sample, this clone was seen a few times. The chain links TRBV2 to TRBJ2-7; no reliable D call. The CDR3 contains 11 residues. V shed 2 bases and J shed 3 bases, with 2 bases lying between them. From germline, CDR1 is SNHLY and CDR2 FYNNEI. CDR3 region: CASSENYEQYF. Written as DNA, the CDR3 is TGTGCCAGCAGTGAAAACTACGAGCAGTACTTC. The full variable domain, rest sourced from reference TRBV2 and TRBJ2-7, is EPEVTQTPSHQVTQMGQEVILRCVPISNHLYFYWYRQILGQKVEFLVSFYNNEISEKSEIFDDQFSVERPDGSNFTLKIRSTKLEDSAMYFCASSENYEQYFGPGTRLTVT.

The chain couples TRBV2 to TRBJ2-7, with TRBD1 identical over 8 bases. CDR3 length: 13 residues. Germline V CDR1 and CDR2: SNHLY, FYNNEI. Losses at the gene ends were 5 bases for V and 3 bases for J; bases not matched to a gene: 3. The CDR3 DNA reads TGTGCCAGCAGTCTAGGACAGGGCTACGAGCAGTACTTC. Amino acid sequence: CASSLGQGYEQYF.

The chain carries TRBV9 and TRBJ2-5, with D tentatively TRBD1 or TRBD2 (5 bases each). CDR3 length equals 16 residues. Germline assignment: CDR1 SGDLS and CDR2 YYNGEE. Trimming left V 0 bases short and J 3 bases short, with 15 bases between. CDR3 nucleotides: TGTGCCAGCAGCGTAGATGGCAGGTTGGGGGAAGAGACCCAGTACTTC. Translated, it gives CASSVDGRLGEETQYF.

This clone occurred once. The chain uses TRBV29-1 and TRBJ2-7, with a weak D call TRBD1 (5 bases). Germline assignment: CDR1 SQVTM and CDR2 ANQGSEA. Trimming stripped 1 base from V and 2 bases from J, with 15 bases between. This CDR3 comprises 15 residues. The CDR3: CSVEVRGFYPYEQYF. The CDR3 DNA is TGCAGCGTTGAAGTAAGGGGCTTCTATCCCTACGAGCAGTACTTC.